This T cell receptor beta chain was found in a study of OX40 agonist ivuxolimab in advanced cancers. General study points: CD4+ and CD8+ blood T cells expanded clonally by week 6 at 0.1 to 3.0 mg/kg.

Clones were sequenced by immunoSEQ multiplex PCR, and TCRdb holds only the in-frame ones, with some missing. Of 87,000 or so clones detected, about 83% appear once; the ten largest clones hold around 1.6%. On this clone itself: The antigen remains undetermined.

The source of this sequence is an adult with an advanced solid tumor such as melanoma, head and neck, liver or kidney cancer. The source material was CD4+ or CD8+ T cells sorted from blood, sampled in a trial of the OX40 agonist ivuxolimab.

CDR3 residues: CSVLRGLSTEAFF. The CDR3, as DNA: TGCAGCGTCCTCCGGGGGCTAAGTACTGAAGCTTTCTTT. The chain has TRBV29-1 and TRBJ1-1; tentative D call: TRBD1 (6 bases). CDR3 length equals 13 residues. CDR1 and CDR2 from the germline V gene are SQVTM and ANQGSEA. V was pared by 6 bases and J by 5 bases, with 16 bases between.